This is a list of T cell receptor beta chains from one sample in a study of blood T cell repertoires in COVID-19. Only in-frame clones appear in the TCRdb table, and some are missing; sequencing was by immunoSEQ multiplex PCR. The sample has about 220,000 clones; 84% are singletons. The sequenced material came from peripheral blood. Receptors were obtained from a man aged 45-60 years with active or convalescent COVID-19. The CDR3 runs from the conserved cysteine through the conserved F or W. A D gene is named only where the DNA matches it firmly. Clone size is stated in some rows and not others, as once, few, many or a class when expanded.

TRBV24-1	TRBJ1-5	few	NA	TGTGCCACCAGTGAGGCAGGGTTTTCGAGCAATCAGCCCCAGCATTTT	CATSEAGFSSNQPQHF
TRBV7-2	TRBJ1-6	once	NA	TGTGCCAGCAGCTTAGGGAAAGACTATTCACCCCTCCACTTT	CASSLGKDYSPLHF
TRBV7-2	TRBJ1-1	NA	TRBD1	TGTGCCAGCAGCACTGAACGGACAGGGGCTGAAGCTTTCTTT	CASSTERTGAEAFF
TRBV28	TRBJ1-2	NA	TRBD1	TGTGCCAGCAGTCCGGGACAGGGCTACTATGGCTACACCTTC	CASSPGQGYYGYTF
TRBV21-1	TRBJ2-7	NA	NA	TGTGCCAGCAGCAAAAAAGGGGGACAGGGGAAGTACGAGCAGTACTTC	CASSKKGGQGKYEQYF
TRBV7-2	TRBJ1-6	once	NA	TGTGCCAGCAGCTTTGTCCAGGGGAATTCACCCCTCCACTTT	CASSFVQGNSPLHF
TRBV2	TRBJ2-5	NA	TRBD1	TGTGCCAGCAAAAACAGGGGTCCGGCAGAGACCCAGTACTTC	CASKNRGPAETQYF
TRBV19	TRBJ1-2	few	NA	TGTGCCATCAGCTTGGCAGGGGCAACTTATGGCTACACCTTC	CAISLAGATYGYTF
TRBV28	TRBJ1-2	NA	NA	TGTGCCAGCAGTGCCCCTGCTGGGCCCAGCTATGGCTACACCTTC	CASSAPAGPSYGYTF
TRBV5-1	TRBJ2-7	NA	TRBD2	TGCGCCAGCAGCTTATCTAGCGGTACCCTCTACGCGCAGTACTTC	CASSLSSGTLYAQYF
TRBV7-7	TRBJ2-2	NA	NA	TGTGCCACCTCCCGTTTTAACAGGGCGAACACCGGGGAGCTGTTTTTT	CATSRFNRANTGELFF
TRBV6-5	TRBJ1-5	NA	NA	TGTGCCAGCAGTTACTCTGCCACACAGGGTCAGCCCCAGCATTTT	CASSYSATQGQPQHF
TRBV28	TRBJ1-2	NA	TRBD1	TGTGCCAGCAGCCGAAGGACAGGGCTGGGCTACACCTTC	CASSRRTGLGYTF
TRBV27	TRBJ2-7	NA	TRBD1	TGTGCCAGCAGTCCACAGGGGACCCCCTACGAGCAGTACTTC	CASSPQGTPYEQYF
TRBV7-5	TRBJ1-2	NA	NA	TGTGTCAGAAGCTTACGGTCAATGACAGGGGGGATTGGCTACACCTTC	CVRSLRSMTGGIGYTF
TRBV5-1	TRBJ2-7	NA	TRBD2	TGCGCCAGCAGCTTAGCGGGAGGGTCCTACGAGCAGTACTTC	CASSLAGGSYEQYF
TRBV28	TRBJ1-1	NA	NA	TGTGCCAGCAGTTTAGGAGTGCCGGGGGAGGTTTTCTTT	CASSLGVPGEVFF
TRBV29-1	TRBJ2-7	NA	NA	TGCAGCGCAAGAGAGGGCCTCTACGAGCAGTACTTC	CSAREGLYEQYF
TRBV5-4	TRBJ2-3	NA	NA	TGTGCCAGCGGCGGGCAGGGGCATATCGGTACGCAGTATTTT	CASGGQGHIGTQYF
TRBV5-8	TRBJ2-5	NA	NA	TGTGCCAGCAGCTTGACGAGCAGGCCACAAGAGACCCAGTACTTC	CASSLTSRPQETQYF
TRBV6-2/TRBV6-3	TRBJ2-5	NA	TRBD2	TGTGCCAGCAGTCCACGACTAGCGGGGGGGCCATGGGAGACCCAGTACTTC	CASSPRLAGGPWETQYF
TRBV11-3	TRBJ2-4	NA	NA	TGTGCCAGCAGTCATGACCGAGGAGGGGCCAAAAACATTCAGTACTTC	CASSHDRGGAKNIQYF
TRBV19	TRBJ1-4	NA	TRBD1	TGTGCCAGTAGCGGGACAGGGGTTGGTGAAAAACTGTTTTTT	CASSGTGVGEKLFF
TRBV7-9	TRBJ2-3	few	NA	TGTGCCAGCAGTCGGACAGACGAGCAGTATTTT	CASSRTDEQYF
TRBV6-2/TRBV6-3	TRBJ1-1	NA	TRBD1	TGTGCCAGCAGTTCCACCAGACAGGGCCCAGGGGCTTTCTTT	CASSSTRQGPGAFF
TRBV19	TRBJ2-1	once	TRBD2	TGTGCCAGTAGTATAACTAGCGGGGGGGCAAAGGATGAGCAGTTCTTC	CASSITSGGAKDEQFF
TRBV7-2	TRBJ2-7	NA	NA	TGTGCCAGCAGTTCCTATCTGGACGAGCAGTACTTC	CASSSYLDEQYF
TRBV28	TRBJ1-4	NA	NA	TGTGCCAGTCTGGAGGGGGGGGATGGCAATGAAAAACTGTTTTTT	CASLEGGDGNEKLFF
TRBV19	TRBJ2-3	NA	TRBD2	TGTGCCAGTAGCGATAGGACTAGCGTAGATACGCAGTATTTT	CASSDRTSVDTQYF
TRBV29-1	TRBJ2-4	NA	TRBD1	TGCAGCGTTGTTTTCTGGACAGGCCATGGGGGCAAAAACATTCAGTACTTC	CSVVFWTGHGGKNIQYF
TRBV6-5	TRBJ1-1	NA	NA	TGTGCCAGCATTCTAAGGAGCGAAGCTTTCTTT	CASILRSEAFF
TRBV5-1	TRBJ2-3	NA	TRBD2	TGCGCCAGCAGCTTTCAACTAGCGGGAGTAACAGATACGCAGTATTTT	CASSFQLAGVTDTQYF
TRBV28	TRBJ1-2	NA	NA	TGTGCCAGCAGCTACGGGTTGACAGGTGTGAACTATGGCTACACCTTC	CASSYGLTGVNYGYTF
TRBV7-9	TRBJ1-2	NA	NA	TGTGCCAGCAGCCCCCGCGGAGGGAACTATGGCTACACCTTC	CASSPRGGNYGYTF
TRBV3-1/TRBV3-2	TRBJ2-2	NA	TRBD1	TGTGCCAGCAGCCCATGGGGACAGACGAACACCGGGGAGCTGTTTTTT	CASSPWGQTNTGELFF
TRBV6-5	TRBJ1-2	NA	TRBD1	TGTGCCAGCTCGTCAGGGGGCGTAGACTATGGCTACACCTTC	CASSSGGVDYGYTF
TRBV18	TRBJ2-6	once	NA	TGTGCCAGCTCGCTCCTCTACTCTGGGGCCAACGTCCTGACTTTC	CASSLLYSGANVLTF
TRBV29-1	TRBJ2-5	NA	NA	TGCAGCGTTGTCCGGACTTTTGAGGAGACCCAGTACTTC	CSVVRTFEETQYF
TRBV6-5	TRBJ1-1	NA	NA	TGTGCCAGCACTCCAATTAAGATCGGGGGCACTGAAGCTTTCTTT	CASTPIKIGGTEAFF
TRBV29-1	TRBJ2-2	NA	NA	TGCAGCGTTGGGCGACTATACACCGGGGAGCTGTTTTTT	CSVGRLYTGELFF
TRBV28	TRBJ1-2	NA	NA	TGTGCCAGCAGTTCGAGGGGGGGCTACACCTTC	CASSSRGGYTF
TRBV28	TRBJ1-6	once	TRBD1	TGTGCCAGCAGTTATGGGACAGGGGATTCACCCCTCCACTTT	CASSYGTGDSPLHF
TRBV7-8	TRBJ2-2	NA	TRBD2	TGTGCCAGCAGCTTAAGACTAGCGGGAGCCACCGGGGAGCTGTTTTTT	CASSLRLAGATGELFF
TRBV7-8	TRBJ1-3	NA	NA	TGTGCCAGCAGCCAACCCAGGGCCGCTGGAAACACCATATATTTT	CASSQPRAAGNTIYF
TRBV4-3	TRBJ2-3	NA	NA	TGCGCCAGCAGCCAAGTCGCAGGGTCTAGCACAGATACGCAGTATTTT	CASSQVAGSSTDTQYF
TRBV6-5	TRBJ1-1	NA	TRBD1	TGTGCCAGCAGTACGCAGGGGGCGCCGGCTGAAGCTTTCTTT	CASSTQGAPAEAFF
TRBV9	TRBJ2-3	NA	NA	TGTGCCAGCAGCATACAGGGTTTTCGTACAGATACGCAGTATTTT	CASSIQGFRTDTQYF
TRBV5-1	TRBJ1-2	NA	TRBD1	TGCGCCAGCAGCTCAGGACAGGGGACCTATGGCTACACCTTC	CASSSGQGTYGYTF
TRBV10-3	TRBJ2-2	NA	NA	TGTGCCATCAGTGAGTCAAACAGGGTCGCCACCGGGGAGCTGTTTTTT	CAISESNRVATGELFF
TRBV5-1	TRBJ1-2	NA	NA	TGCGCCAGCAGCCTAACTATTAACTATGGCTACACCTTC	CASSLTINYGYTF
TRBV3-1/TRBV3-2	TRBJ2-2	NA	NA	TGTGCCAGCAGCCAAAATCAGGGTCACGGGGAGCTGTTTTTT	CASSQNQGHGELFF
TRBV18	TRBJ1-5	once	TRBD1	TGTGCCAGCTCACCAGCGGTCAGGGGGAGCAATCAGCCCCAGCATTTT	CASSPAVRGSNQPQHF
TRBV6-5	TRBJ1-5	NA	NA	TGTGCCAGCAGTTACTCATGGGGGGGCAATCAGCCCCAGCATTTT	CASSYSWGGNQPQHF
TRBV9	TRBJ2-5	NA	NA	TGTGCCAGCAGCACTCGGGTGAGAAGTGAGACCCAGTACTTC	CASSTRVRSETQYF